This T cell receptor (beta chain) was found in a study of T cell changes during pregnancy in multiple sclerosis. Method: immunoSEQ multiplex PCR; TCRdb's copy keeps in-frame clones and lacks some. The table has tens of thousands of clones, about 91% seen once. V gave up 8 bases and J gave up 0 bases, with 6 bases separating them. Germline V lookup: CDR1 MDHEN, CDR2 SYDVKM. The CDR3 is 12 amino acids. The sequence was obtained from a female donor with multiple sclerosis, enrolled in a pregnancy study. V usage is TRBV28 and J usage is TRBJ2-3, with unresolved D. The sequencing used peripheral blood, collected after pregnancy. The CDR3 DNA reads TGTGCCAGCGCCCGGAGCACAGATACGCAGTATTTT. This encodes CASARSTDTQYF.